This section outlines one TCR beta chain sequence together with its context. The assay was immunoSEQ multiplex PCR, and TCRdb's table has in-frame clones only and misses some. The data hold tens of thousands of clones, with roughly 91% observed a single time. The V end lost 8 bases, the J end lost 4 bases, and 15 bases lay between the germline ends. The CDR3 extends over 14 amino acids. CDR1 and CDR2 (germline): SNHLY, FYNNEI. This sample was included in a study of OX40 agonist ivuxolimab in advanced cancers. The TCR originated in an adult with an advanced solid tumor such as melanoma, head and neck, liver or kidney cancer. The specimen comprised CD4+ or CD8+ T cells sorted from blood, sampled in a trial of the OX40 agonist ivuxolimab. The J gene is TRBJ2-1, the V gene TRBV2, with D perhaps matching TRBD1 (6 bases). CDR3 bases: TGTGCCAGCCCCTCAATCGACAGGTACAATGAGCAGTTCTTC. Its translation is CASPSIDRYNEQFF.